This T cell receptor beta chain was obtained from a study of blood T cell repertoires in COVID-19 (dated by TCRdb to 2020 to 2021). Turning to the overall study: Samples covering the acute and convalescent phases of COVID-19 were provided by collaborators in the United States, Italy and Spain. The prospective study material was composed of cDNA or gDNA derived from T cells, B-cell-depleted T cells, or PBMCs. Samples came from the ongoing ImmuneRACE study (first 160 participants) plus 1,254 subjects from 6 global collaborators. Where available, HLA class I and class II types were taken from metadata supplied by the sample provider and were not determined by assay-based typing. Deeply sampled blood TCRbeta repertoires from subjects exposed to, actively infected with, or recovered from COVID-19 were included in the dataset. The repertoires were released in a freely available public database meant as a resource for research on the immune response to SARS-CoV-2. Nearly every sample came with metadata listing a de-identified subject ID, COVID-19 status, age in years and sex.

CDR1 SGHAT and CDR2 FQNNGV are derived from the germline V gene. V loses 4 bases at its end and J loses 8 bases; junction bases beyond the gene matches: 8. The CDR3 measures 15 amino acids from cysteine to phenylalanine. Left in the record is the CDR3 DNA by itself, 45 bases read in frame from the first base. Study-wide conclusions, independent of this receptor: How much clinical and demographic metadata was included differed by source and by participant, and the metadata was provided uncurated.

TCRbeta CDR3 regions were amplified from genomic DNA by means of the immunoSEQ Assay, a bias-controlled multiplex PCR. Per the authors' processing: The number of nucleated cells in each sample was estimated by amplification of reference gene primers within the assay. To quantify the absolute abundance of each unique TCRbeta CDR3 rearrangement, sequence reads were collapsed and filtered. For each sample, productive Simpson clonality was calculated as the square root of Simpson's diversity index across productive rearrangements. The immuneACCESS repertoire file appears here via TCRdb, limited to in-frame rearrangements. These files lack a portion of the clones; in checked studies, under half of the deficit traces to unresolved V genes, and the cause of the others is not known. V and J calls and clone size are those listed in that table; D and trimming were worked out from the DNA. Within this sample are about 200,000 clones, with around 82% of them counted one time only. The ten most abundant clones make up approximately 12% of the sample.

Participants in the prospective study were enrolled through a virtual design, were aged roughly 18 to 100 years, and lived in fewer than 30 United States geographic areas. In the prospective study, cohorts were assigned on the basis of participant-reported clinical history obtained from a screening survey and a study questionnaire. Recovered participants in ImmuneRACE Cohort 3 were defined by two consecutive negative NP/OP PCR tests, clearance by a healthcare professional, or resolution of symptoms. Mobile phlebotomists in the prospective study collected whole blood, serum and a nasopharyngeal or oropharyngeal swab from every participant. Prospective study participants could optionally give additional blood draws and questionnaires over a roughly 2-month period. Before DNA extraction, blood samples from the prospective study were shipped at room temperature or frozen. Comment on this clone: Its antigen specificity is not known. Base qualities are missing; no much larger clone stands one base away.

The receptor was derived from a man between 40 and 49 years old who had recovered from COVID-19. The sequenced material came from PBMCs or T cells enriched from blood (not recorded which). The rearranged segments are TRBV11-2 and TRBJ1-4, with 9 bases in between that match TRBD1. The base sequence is TGTGCCAGCAGCTCACCGGGACAGGGTGGGGAAAAACTGTTTTTT. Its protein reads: CASSSPGQGGEKLFF.